This T cell receptor beta chain was recorded in a study of Tregs in tolerant kidney transplant recipients. Only in-frame clones appear in the TCRdb table, and some are missing; sequencing was by immunoSEQ multiplex PCR. The profile shows more than 60,000 clones, 80% to 90% of them singletons. Note on this clone: This sample includes further DNA sequences coding for the same CDR3.

The receptor was derived from a human donor who received a combined kidney and bone marrow transplant. Sequencing was performed on Tregs from blood, taken before the transplant.

The CDR3 region has the DNA TGTGCCAGCAGCTTGGGTCAGGGTACCGGGGAGCTGTTTTTT. This gives the protein CASSLGQGTGELFF. The V and J genes are TRBV7-2 and TRBJ2-2; TRBD1 might be the D (5 bases). Germline CDR1 is SGHTA and CDR2 is FQGNSA. With 3 bases removed from V and 5 bases from J, the gap between germline ends came to 10 bases. The CDR3 length is 14 residues.